The rows below give T cell receptor beta chains drawn from one sample of a study of OX40 agonist ivuxolimab in advanced cancers. TCRdb's copy holds only in-frame clones and misses some; the assay was immunoSEQ multiplex PCR. The repertoire includes about 44,000 clones, roughly 94% of them detected once, and about 10% sits in the top ten. Material: CD4+ or CD8+ T cells sorted from blood, obtained in a trial of the OX40 agonist ivuxolimab. The receptors shown here come from an adult with an advanced solid tumor such as melanoma, head and neck, liver or kidney cancer. CDR3s include the opening cysteine and the closing phenylalanine or tryptophan. A D gene is named only where the DNA matches it firmly. Where a row states a size, it is once, few, many or the class of an expanded clone; other rows omit it.

TGTGCCAGCAGCGTAGGGGTGGGAGGTAGCTACGAGCAGTACTTC CASSVGVGGSYEQYF TRBJ2-7 15 . . TRBV9
TGCGCCAGCACCGTGGGCCGCTTGGGGAATAATGAGCAGTTCTTC CASTVGRLGNNEQFF TRBJ2-1 15 once . TRBV5-1
TGTGCCAGCAGTTCCGGGACAGGGTCCCTAGCGGAGTTCTTC CASSSGTGSLAEFF TRBJ2-1 14 . TRBD1 TRBV5-4
TGTGCCAGCAGCTCCCCGGCTGTAGCGGGAGGGCCTAGTTATTACAATGAGCAGTTCTTC CASSSPAVAGGPSYYNEQFF TRBJ2-1 20 . TRBD2 TRBV7-8
TGTGCCAGTAGTATGACAGGGGCAGGCTATGGCTACACCTTC CASSMTGAGYGYTF TRBJ1-2 14 . TRBD1 TRBV19
TGTGCCAGCAGCTCGGGACTAGACTTCTACGAGCAGTACTTC CASSSGLDFYEQYF TRBJ2-7 14 . TRBD2 TRBV7-9
TGCGCCAGCAGCCAAGAGCTCAAAATTTCCGGGACAGGGTGGACCGGGGAGCTGTTTTTT CASSQELKISGTGWTGELFF TRBJ2-2 20 . TRBD1 TRBV4-1
TGTGCCAGCAGCTTAGGTGCGGGACCAAGGTCCCCTCAGCCCCAGCATTTT CASSLGAGPRSPQPQHF TRBJ1-5 17 . . TRBV7-2
TGCGCCAGCAGCCAAGTGGTCACAGATACGCAGTATTTT CASSQVVTDTQYF TRBJ2-3 13 . . TRBV4-3
TGTGCCACCATCCCCCGGACAGGCTCAAAGAGCACTGAAGCTTTCTTT CATIPRTGSKSTEAFF TRBJ1-1 16 . TRBD1 TRBV7-8
TGTGCCAGCAGTTTATTGCCATTGGGGACCGGGGAGCTGTTTTTT CASSLLPLGTGELFF TRBJ2-2 15 once . TRBV27
TGTGCCAGCACAAGTGGGCCCCCAGGAGGGGCCAACGTCCTGACTTTC CASTSGPPGGANVLTF TRBJ2-6 16 . . TRBV7-3
TGTGCCAGCAGTGACTCAGGCAGTACCAGTCAAGAGACCCAGTACTTC CASSDSGSTSQETQYF TRBJ2-5 16 once . TRBV6-4
TGTGCCAGCAGACCAGAAGGAGAAGAGACCCAGTACTTC CASRPEGEETQYF TRBJ2-5 13 . . TRBV28
TGTGCCATCAGGGAAGACAGGGGGCTCGTCGGGGAGCTGTTTTTT CAIREDRGLVGELFF TRBJ2-2 15 . TRBD1 TRBV10-3